Reported below is one TCR beta chain. The antigen is not known. The V gene's germline CDR1 is DFQATT and CDR2 SNEGSKA (reference sequence). The CDR3 has 14 residues. Following a re-call of the 5' RACE reads, TCRdb has one entry per CDR3 protein and lacks DNA. Recorded here are some 300,000 distinct CDR3 sequences; the top ten clones represent approximately 0.42%. This entry comes from a study of T cells expressing NK-cell markers. Whole-study findings and limits: The CD3+CD56-NKG2C+ fraction of a handful of donors was likewise dominated by these clonotypes. More than 5 donors carried dominant NKG2C+ clonotypes that made up roughly 1.0-7.0% of their CD8+ T cells.

The receptor was isolated from a young man in good health. Specimen: blood T cells: a sorted CD56 or NKG2C T cell subset, CD4+ or CD8+ T cells, or bulk PBMC T cells (not recorded which). This rearrangement joins TRBV20-1 to TRBJ2-3. CDR3: CSARAPGWEDTQYF.